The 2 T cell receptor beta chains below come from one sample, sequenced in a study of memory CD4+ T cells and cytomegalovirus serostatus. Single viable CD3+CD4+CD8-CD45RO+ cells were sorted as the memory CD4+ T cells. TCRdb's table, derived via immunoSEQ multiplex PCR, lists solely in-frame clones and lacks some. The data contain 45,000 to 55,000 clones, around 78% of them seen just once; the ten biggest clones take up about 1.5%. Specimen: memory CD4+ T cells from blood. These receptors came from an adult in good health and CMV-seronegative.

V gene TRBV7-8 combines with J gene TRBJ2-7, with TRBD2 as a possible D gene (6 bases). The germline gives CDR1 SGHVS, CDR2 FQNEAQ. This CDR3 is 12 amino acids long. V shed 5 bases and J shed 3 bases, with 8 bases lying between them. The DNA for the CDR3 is TGTGCCAGCAGCGGGGGGTACTACGAGCAGTACTTC. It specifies CASSGGYYEQYF.

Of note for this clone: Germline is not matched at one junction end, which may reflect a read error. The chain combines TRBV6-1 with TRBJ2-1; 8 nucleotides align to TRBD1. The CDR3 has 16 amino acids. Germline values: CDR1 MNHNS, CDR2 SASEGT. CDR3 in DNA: TGTGCCATCAGTGCCACCCACAGGGGGATTTACAATGAGCAGTTCTTC. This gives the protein CAISATHRGIYNEQFF.